This T cell receptor beta chain was identified in a study of graft-versus-host responses after intestinal transplantation listed by TCRdb under 2021. Regarding the complete study: The transplants that recipients received were multivisceral, liver-intestinal, or isolated intestinal. Donor T cell macrochimerism was defined as a peak of at least 4% donor T cells among recipient peripheral blood mononuclear cells. All recipients received anti-thymocyte globulin induction followed by maintenance tacrolimus and steroids for around 3 years. Instead of going to the commercial service, samples from a few later patients were sequenced in-house on an Illumina MiSeq and processed with MiXCR. The cohort enrolled 20 to 30 intestinal transplant recipients including one retransplant, and a few patients lacking pretransplant specimens were excluded. To identify alloreactive clones, pre-transplant mixed lymphocyte reaction products were sequenced and compared with unstimulated pre-transplant donor and recipient T cells. After intestinal transplantation, graft-versus-host and host-versus-graft alloreactive T cell clones were followed in the graft, circulation and bone marrow using bulk TCR-beta CDR3 sequencing. The investigation overall reported the following: The relatively low number and heterogeneity of intestinal transplant patients limited the conclusions. In the allografts of patients with donor T cell macrochimerism, GvH to HvG T cell clonal ratios were high. GvH clones turned up in recipient bone marrow, with some appearing earlier in ileal mucosa or blood, a pattern consistent with an intestinal mucosal origin. Early after transplant, peak levels of circulating GvH clones were found to be associated with declines in HvG clones.

Interpreted using the paper, the time point label stands for: cells obtained before transplantation from donor or recipient. CD3+CD4+ and CD3+CD8+ populations were FACS-sorted from unstimulated pre-transplant donor and recipient cells taken from spleen or lymph nodes. The library relied on the immunoSEQ multiplex PCR assay. For most patients, genomic DNA was isolated using the Qiagen DNeasy Blood and Tissue Kit and was shipped frozen to Adaptive Biotechnologies for TCR sequencing. Adaptive Biotechnologies carried out high-throughput TCR-beta CDR3 sequencing of genomic DNA for most patients. On the study's bioinformatics: TCR sequencing data for around 19 patients were retrieved from Adaptive's ImmunoSEQ software; a few other patients were processed with MiXCR and VDJtools. CD4 versus CD8 sorting errors were corrected by removing sequences found in both subsets at a frequency ratio below 5:1. CDR3 nucleotide sequences shared between donor and recipient were removed because their origin could not be assigned. To count as alloreactive, a clone needed at least 2-fold expansion over unstimulated cells and a minimum CFSE-low frequency of 0.002% (template counts) or 0.001% (read counts). Mappable clones were those detected in sequenced pre-transplant spleen, lymph node, or MLR CFSE-low populations of the donor or recipient. The cumulative frequency of alloreactive clones was calculated as a percentage of all sequences, weighted by copy number. TCRdb provides this immuneACCESS table in a form limited to in-frame rearrangements. Some clones are lacking; in checked studies, under half of them reflect an unresolved V gene, and why the rest are absent is not known. Clonal size and the V and J genes are those of that table, whereas D and trimming came from the DNA. The sample table lists 100,000 or so clones, just under 95% of them with a count of one. The ten top clones hold 1.1% of the sample.

With regard to this clone: Its specific antigen is unknown. One base away there is no much larger clone; base qualities are not given.

The CDR3 holds 16 amino acids from the cysteine to the phenylalanine. Only the CDR3 region is kept as DNA, spanning 48 bases read in frame from base 1. Trimming removed 6 bases from V and 3 bases from J, leaving 18 bases between the germline ends. As encoded in the germline V gene (reference sequence), CDR1 is MNHEY while CDR2 is SMNVEV. Specimen: unstimulated CD8+ T cells sorted from spleen or lymph node cells, collected before transplant. The receptor's source is a human donor who was the organ donor for an intestinal transplant. This sequence uses TRBV27 and TRBJ1-5, with a tentative D gene TRBD1 over 6 matching bases. The CDR3 region reads CASSLNGQNSNQPQHF. The bases are TGTGCCAGCAGCCTAAACGGACAGAACTCCAATCAGCCCCAGCATTTT.